What follows describes a single T cell receptor beta chain. The entry originates in a study of control samples from healthy donors and cancer patients. Looked up from germline, CDR1 is SGHRS and CDR2 is YFSETQ. Between the trimmed V and J ends, which lost 3 bases and 11 bases, there was a span of 18 bases. This CDR3 has 15 amino acids. Assay: immunoSEQ multiplex PCR; the TCRdb copy retains only in-frame clones and omits some. The sample gives roughly 41,000 clones, approximately 94% of which show up once; more than 20% is in the top ten. This chain connects TRBV5-1 to TRBJ1-6; D possibly corresponds to TRBD1 (5 bases). The sample comprised blood. The TCR sequence derives from a man between 60 and 75 years old in good health. CDR3 DNA: TGCGCCAGCAGCTCGACGGACGGGGGACGGACACCCCTCCACTTT. Its protein product is CASSSTDGGRTPLHF. Filled out from reference TRBV5-1 and TRBJ1-6, the complete variable domain reads KAGVTQTPRYLIKTRGQQVTLSCSPISGHRSVSWYQQTPGQGLQFLFEYFSETQRNKGNFPGRFSGRQFSNSRSEMNVSTLELGDSALYLCASSSTDGGRTPLHFGNGTRLTVT.